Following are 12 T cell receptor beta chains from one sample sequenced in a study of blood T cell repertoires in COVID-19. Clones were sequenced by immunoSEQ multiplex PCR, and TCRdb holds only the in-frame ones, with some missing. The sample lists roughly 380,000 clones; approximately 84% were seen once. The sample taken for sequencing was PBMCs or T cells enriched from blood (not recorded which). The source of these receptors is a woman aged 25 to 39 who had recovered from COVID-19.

CDR3 region: CSVDGGPGGETQYF. In nucleotides, the CDR3 is TGCAGCGTTGACGGCGGGCCAGGGGGGGAGACCCAGTACTTC. The chain employs TRBV29-1 and TRBJ2-5; weak D call: TRBD1 (7 bases). V dropped 3 bases and J dropped 5 bases, with 16 bases sitting between them. Germline CDR1 reads SQVTM; CDR2 reads ANQGSEA. The CDR3 is 14 residues long.

Written as DNA, the CDR3 is TGTGCCAGCAGCTGGGACAGCCGAGGAACTGAAGCTTTCTTT. Translation: CASSWDSRGTEAFF. The V gene is TRBV5-4, the J gene TRBJ1-1; the match to TRBD1 covers 7 bases. In germline, CDR1 is SGHNT, CDR2 YYREEE (reference sequence). Germline trimming cut 3 bases from V and 5 bases from J; bases unmatched to any gene: 7. This CDR3 spans 14 amino acids.

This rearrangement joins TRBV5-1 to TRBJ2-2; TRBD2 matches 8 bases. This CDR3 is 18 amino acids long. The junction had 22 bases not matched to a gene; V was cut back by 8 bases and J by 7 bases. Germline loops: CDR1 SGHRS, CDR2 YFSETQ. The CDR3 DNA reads TGCGCCAGACCACTTCCGTCGGGAGGGCGGGGTTCGGGCGGGGAGCTGTTTTTT. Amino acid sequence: CARPLPSGGRGSGGELFF.

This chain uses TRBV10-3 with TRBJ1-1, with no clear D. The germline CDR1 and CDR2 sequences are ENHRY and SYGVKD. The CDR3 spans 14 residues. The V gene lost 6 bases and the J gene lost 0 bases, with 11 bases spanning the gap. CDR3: CAISQDGMNTEAFF. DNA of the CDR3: TGTGCCATCAGCCAGGACGGGATGAACACTGAAGCTTTCTTT.

The CDR3 here is CASMGAVNTGELFF. Here the CDR3 DNA reads TGTGCCAGCATGGGAGCGGTGAACACCGGGGAGCTGTTTTTT. The V gene is TRBV2, the J gene TRBJ2-2; maybe TRBD2 (5 bases). This CDR3 region has 14 residues. The V and J ends lost 7 bases and 1 base respectively, with 10 bases between them. Germline V gives CDR1 SNHLY, CDR2 FYNNEI. Full variable domain (remainder filled in from reference TRBV2 and TRBJ2-2): EPEVTQTPSHQVTQMGQEVILRCVPISNHLYFYWYRQILGQKVEFLVSFYNNEISEKSEIFDDQFSVERPDGSNFTLKIRSTKLEDSAMYFCASMGAVNTGELFFGEGSRLTVL.

The chain's CDR3 is CASSSSGVGETQYF. In nucleotides, the CDR3 is TGTGCCAGCAGCTCCTCAGGGGTAGGAGAGACCCAGTACTTC. The genes are TRBV5-4 and TRBJ2-5, with D tentatively TRBD1 (6 bases). Trimming cost V 3 bases and J 4 bases, with 13 bases left between them. CDR3 length: 14 amino acids. Germline CDR1 SGHNT, CDR2 YYREEE (reference sequence).

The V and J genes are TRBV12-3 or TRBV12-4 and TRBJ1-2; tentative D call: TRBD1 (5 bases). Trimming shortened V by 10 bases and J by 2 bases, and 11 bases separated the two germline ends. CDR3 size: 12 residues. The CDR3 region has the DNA TGTGCCATCCCTGGGGGGAACTATGGCTACACCTTC. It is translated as CAIPGGNYGYTF.

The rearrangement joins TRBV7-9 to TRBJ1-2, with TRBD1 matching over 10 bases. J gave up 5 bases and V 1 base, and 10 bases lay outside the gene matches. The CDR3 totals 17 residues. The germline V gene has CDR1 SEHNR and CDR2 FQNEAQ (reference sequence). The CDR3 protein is CASSLEGQGSNRYGYTF. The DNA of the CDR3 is TGTGCCAGCAGCTTAGAGGGACAGGGGTCGAATCGTTATGGCTACACCTTC.

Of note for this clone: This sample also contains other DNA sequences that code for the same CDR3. DNA for the CDR3: TGTGCCAGCAGTCCCCGGGGCTACGAGCAGTACTTC. It is translated as CASSPRGYEQYF. The V gene is TRBV12-3 or TRBV12-4, the J gene TRBJ2-7; TRBD2 might be the D (5 bases). Between the trimmed V and J ends, which lost 5 bases and 3 bases, there was a span of 8 bases. This CDR3 has 12 amino acids.

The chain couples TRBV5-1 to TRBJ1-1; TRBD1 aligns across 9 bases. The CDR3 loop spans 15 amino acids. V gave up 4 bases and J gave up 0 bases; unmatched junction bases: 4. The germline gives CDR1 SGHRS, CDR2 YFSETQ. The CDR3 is CASSPGQGLNTEAFF. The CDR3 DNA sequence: TGCGCCAGCAGCCCGGGACAGGGATTGAACACTGAAGCTTTCTTT. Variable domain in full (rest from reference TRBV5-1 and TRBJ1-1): KAGVTQTPRYLIKTRGQQVTLSCSPISGHRSVSWYQQTPGQGLQFLFEYFSETQRNKGNFPGRFSGRQFSNSRSEMNVSTLELGDSALYLCASSPGQGLNTEAFFGQGTRLTVV.

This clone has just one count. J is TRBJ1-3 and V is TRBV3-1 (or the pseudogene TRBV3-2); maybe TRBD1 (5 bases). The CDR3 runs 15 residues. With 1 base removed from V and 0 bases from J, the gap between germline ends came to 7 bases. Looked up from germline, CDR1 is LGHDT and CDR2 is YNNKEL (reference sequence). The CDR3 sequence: CASSQGDYSGNTIYF. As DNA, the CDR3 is TGTGCCAGCAGCCAAGGGGACTACTCTGGAAACACCATATATTTT.

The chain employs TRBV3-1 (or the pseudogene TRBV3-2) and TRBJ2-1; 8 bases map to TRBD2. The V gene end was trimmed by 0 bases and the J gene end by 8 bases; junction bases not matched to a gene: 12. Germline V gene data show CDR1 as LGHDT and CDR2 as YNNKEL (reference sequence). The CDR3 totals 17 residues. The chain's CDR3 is CASSQDTLAGGRDEQFF. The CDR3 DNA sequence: TGTGCCAGCAGCCAAGATACACTGGCGGGGGGCCGGGATGAGCAGTTCTTC.